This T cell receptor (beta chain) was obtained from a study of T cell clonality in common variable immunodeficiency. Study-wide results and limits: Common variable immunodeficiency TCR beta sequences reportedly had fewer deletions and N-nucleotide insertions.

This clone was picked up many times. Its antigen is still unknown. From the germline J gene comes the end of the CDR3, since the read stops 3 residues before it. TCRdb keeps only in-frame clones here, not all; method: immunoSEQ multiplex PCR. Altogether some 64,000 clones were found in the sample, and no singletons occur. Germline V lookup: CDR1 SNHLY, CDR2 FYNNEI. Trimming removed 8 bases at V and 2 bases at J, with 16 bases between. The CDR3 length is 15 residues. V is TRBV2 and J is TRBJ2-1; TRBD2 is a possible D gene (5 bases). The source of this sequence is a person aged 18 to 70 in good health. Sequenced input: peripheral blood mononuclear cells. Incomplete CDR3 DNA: TGTGCCAGCGGACTCTTAAATGGCCCCTACAATGAG. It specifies CASGLLNGPYNE. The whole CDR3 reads CASGLLNGPYNEQFF. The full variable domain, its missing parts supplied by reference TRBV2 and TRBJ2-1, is EPEVTQTPSHQVTQMGQEVILRCVPISNHLYFYWYRQILGQKVEFLVSFYNNEISEKSEIFDDQFSVERPDGSNFTLKIRSTKLEDSAMYFCASGLLNGPYNEQFFGPGTRLTVL.